This is a list of T cell receptor beta chains from one sample in a study of T cell responses to AZD1222 COVID-19 vaccine. The data were produced by immunoSEQ multiplex PCR, yet TCRdb's version contains in-frame clones alone and is incomplete. The table includes about 75,000 clones, around 88% detected once. Material: peripheral blood, obtained 28 days after the second dose of the MenACWY control vaccine. The receptors stem from an adult who received the MenACWY meningococcal vaccine as a control. Each CDR3 is given with its conserved first and last residue. Fields, in order: V gene, CDR3 length, CDR3 protein.

TRBV9	18	CASSDIRGPSTSNYGYTF
TRBV30	14	CAWRRDTGANVLTF
TRBV2	11	CASRRQGHAFF
TRBV9	14	CASSVGQGNYEQFF
TRBV5-4	15	CASSSPGRYNSPLHF
TRBV5-1	16	CASSPRDSGINYGYTF
TRBV7-2	15	CASSPLGHGGTEAFF
TRBV27	14	CASTLRSYNSPLHF
TRBV7-3	14	CASSLRPSSYEQYF
TRBV6-2/TRBV6-3	11	CASSQGNEQYF
TRBV19	17	CASSIIRDRGGNQPQHF
TRBV7-9	18	CASSSPGQRVLANYGYTF
TRBV6-5	10	CASIPGGYTF
TRBV3-1/TRBV3-2	14	CASSPGTTYETQYF
TRBV11-2	16	CASIGLKGLAGETQYF
TRBV4-3	15	CASSQEGGPLGEQFF
TRBV18	11	CASSPGVEQYF
TRBV4-3	15	CASSQYREGNQPQHF